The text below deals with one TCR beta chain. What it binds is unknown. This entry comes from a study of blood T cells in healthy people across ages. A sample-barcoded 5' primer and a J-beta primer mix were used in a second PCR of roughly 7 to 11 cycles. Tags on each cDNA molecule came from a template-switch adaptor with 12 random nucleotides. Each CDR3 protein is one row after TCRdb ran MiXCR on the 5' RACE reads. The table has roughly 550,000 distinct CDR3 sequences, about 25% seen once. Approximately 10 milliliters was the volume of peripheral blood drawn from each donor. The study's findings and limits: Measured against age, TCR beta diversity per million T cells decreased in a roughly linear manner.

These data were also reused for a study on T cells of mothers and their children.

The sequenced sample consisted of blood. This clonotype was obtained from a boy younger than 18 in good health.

This CDR3 is CASSQEAMGFYEQYF. The CDR3 DNA reads as TGCGCCAGCAGCCAAGAGGCTATGGGTTTCTACGAGCAGTACTTC. The V gene is TRBV4-3, the J gene TRBJ2-7; D remains ambiguous. The V and J ends lost 0 bases and 3 bases respectively, with 12 bases between them. From germline, CDR1 is LGHNA and CDR2 YSLEER. CDR3 size: 15 residues.